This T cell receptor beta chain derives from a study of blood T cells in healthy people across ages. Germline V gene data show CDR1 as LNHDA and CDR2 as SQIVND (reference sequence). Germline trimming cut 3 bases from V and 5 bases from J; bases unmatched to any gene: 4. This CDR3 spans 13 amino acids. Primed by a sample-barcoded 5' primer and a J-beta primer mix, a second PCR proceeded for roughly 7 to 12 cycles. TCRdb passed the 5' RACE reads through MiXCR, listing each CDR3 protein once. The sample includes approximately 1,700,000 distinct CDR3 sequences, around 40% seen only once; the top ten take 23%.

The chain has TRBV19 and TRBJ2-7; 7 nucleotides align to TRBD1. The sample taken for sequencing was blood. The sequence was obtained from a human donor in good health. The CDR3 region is CASSMGTADEQYF. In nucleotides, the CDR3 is TGTGCCAGTAGTATGGGGACAGCGGACGAGCAGTACTTC. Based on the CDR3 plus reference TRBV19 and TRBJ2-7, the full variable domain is DGGITQSPKYLFRKEGQNVTLSCEQNLNHDAMYWYRQDPGQGLRLIYYSQIVNDFQKGDIAEGYSVSREKKESFPLTVTSAQKNPTAFYLCASSMGTADEQYFGPGTRLTVT.